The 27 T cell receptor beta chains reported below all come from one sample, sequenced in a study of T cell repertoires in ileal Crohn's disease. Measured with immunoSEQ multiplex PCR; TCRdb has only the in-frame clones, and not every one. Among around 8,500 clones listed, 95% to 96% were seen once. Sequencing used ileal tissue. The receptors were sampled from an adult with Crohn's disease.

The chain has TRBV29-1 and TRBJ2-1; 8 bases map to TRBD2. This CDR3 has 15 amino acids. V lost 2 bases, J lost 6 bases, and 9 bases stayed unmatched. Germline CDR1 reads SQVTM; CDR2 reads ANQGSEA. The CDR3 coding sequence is TGCAGCGTTGAAAAAATGACTAGCGCCCTCAATGAGCAGTTCTTC. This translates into CSVEKMTSALNEQFF.

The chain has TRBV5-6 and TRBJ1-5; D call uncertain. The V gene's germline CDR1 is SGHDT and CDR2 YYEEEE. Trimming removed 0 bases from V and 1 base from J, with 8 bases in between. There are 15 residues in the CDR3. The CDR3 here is CASSLAGSSNQPQHF. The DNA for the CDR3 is TGTGCCAGCAGCTTGGCGGGGTCCAGCAATCAGCCCCAGCATTTT.

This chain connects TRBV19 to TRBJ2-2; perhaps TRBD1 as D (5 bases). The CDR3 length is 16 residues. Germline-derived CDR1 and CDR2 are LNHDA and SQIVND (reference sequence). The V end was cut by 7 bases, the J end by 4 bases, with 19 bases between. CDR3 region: CASTLLRAQGTGELFF. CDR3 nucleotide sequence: TGTGCCAGTACCCTCCTCCGGGCGCAGGGCACCGGGGAGCTGTTTTTT.

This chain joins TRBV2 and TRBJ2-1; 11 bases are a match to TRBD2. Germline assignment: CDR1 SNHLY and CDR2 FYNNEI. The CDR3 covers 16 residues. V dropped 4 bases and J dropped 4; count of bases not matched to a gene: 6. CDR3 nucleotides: TGTGCCAGCAGTGTCCCTAGCGGGGGGCAATACAATGAGCAGTTCTTC. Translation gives CASSVPSGGQYNEQFF.

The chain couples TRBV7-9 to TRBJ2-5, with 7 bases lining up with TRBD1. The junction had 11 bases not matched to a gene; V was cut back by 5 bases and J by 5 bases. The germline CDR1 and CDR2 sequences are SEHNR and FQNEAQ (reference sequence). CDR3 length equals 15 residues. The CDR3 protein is CASSPDPARGETQYF. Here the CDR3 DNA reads TGTGCCAGCAGCCCCGACCCGGCCAGGGGGGAGACCCAGTACTTC.

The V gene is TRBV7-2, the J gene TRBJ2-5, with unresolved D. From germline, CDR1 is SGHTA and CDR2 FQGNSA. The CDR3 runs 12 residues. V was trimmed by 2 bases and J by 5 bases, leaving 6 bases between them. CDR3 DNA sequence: TGTGCCAGCAGCTTAAACGCGGAGACCCAGTACTTC. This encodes CASSLNAETQYF.

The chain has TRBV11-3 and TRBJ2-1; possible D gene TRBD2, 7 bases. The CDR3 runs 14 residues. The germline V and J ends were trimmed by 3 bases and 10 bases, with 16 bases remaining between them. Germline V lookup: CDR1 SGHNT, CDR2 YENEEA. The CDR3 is CASSLGGGLSEQFF. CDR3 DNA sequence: TGTGCCAGCAGCTTGGGGGGGGGCCTCTCCGAGCAGTTCTTC.

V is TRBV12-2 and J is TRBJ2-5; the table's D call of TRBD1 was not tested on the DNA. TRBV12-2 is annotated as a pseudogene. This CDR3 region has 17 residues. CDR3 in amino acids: CASRLPSRGQGQETQYF. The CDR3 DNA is TGTGCAAGTCGCTTACCGAGTAGGGGACAGGGTCAAGAGACCCAGTACTTC.

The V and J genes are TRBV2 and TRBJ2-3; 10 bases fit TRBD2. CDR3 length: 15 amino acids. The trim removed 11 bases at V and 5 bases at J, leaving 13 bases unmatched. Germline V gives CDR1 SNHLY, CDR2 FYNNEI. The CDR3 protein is CAGRKAGGPGDTQYF. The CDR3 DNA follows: TGTGCCGGAAGGAAAGCGGGGGGGCCGGGAGATACGCAGTATTTT.

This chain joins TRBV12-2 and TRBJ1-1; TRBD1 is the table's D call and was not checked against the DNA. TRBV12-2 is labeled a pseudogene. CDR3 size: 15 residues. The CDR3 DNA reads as TGTGCAAGTCGCTTGGAGGGACAGGGGAACACTGAAGCTTTCTTT. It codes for CASRLEGQGNTEAFF.

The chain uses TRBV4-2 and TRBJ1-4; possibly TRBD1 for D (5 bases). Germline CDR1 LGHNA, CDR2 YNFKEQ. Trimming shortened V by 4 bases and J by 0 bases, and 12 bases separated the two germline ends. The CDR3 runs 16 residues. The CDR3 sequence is CASSRETVATNEKLFF. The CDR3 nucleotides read TGTGCCAGCAGCCGAGAGACAGTAGCAACTAATGAAAAACTGTTTTTT.

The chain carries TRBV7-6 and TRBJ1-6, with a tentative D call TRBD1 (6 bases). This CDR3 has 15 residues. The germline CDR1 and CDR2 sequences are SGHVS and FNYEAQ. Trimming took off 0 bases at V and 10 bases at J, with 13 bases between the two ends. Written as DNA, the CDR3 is TGTGCCAGCAGCTTAGCGCGTAGGGGGTGGTCACCCCTCCACTTT. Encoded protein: CASSLARRGWSPLHF. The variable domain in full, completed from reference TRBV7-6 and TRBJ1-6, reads GAGVSQSPRYKVTKRGQDVALRCDPISGHVSLYWYRQALGQGPEFLTYFNYEAQQDKSGLPNDRFSAERPEGSISTLTIQRTEQRDSAMYRCASSLARRGWSPLHFGNGTRLTVT.

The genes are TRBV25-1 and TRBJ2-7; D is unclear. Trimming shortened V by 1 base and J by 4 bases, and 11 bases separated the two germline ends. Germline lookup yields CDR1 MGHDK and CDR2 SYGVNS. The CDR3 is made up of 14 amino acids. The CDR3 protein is CASSESADGYEQYF. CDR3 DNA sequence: TGTGCCAGCAGTGAATCGGCGGATGGGTACGAGCAGTACTTC.

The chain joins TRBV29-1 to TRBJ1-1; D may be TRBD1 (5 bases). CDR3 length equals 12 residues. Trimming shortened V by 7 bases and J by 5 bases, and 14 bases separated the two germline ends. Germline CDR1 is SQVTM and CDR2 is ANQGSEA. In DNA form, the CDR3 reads TGCAGCGCTCATAGGGGAGGGACTGAAGCTTTCTTT. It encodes CSAHRGGTEAFF.

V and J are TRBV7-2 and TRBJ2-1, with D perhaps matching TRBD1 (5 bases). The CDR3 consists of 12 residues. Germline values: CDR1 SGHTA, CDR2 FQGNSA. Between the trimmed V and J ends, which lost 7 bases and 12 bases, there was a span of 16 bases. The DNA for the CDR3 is TGTGCCAGCACCAAAACAGGACACGGGCAGTTCTTC. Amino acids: CASTKTGHGQFF.

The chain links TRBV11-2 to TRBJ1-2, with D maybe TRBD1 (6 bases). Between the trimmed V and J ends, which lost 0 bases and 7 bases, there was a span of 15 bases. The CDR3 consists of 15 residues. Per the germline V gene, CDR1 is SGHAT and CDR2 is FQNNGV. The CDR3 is CASSLDLGQGSGYTF. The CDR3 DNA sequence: TGTGCCAGCAGCTTAGATCTGGGGCAGGGGTCTGGCTACACCTTC.

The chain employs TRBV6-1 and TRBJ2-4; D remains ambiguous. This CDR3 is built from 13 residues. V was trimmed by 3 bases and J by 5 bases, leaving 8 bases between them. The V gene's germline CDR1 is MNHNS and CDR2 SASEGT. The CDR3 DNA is TGTGCCAGCAGTGACAGGTTCCAAAACATTCAGTACTTC. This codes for CASSDRFQNIQYF.

CDR3 sequence reads: CASSTGQLVGDTQYF. CDR3 nucleotide sequence: TGCGCCAGCAGCACGGGACAGCTGGTAGGGGATACGCAGTATTTT. The chain recombines TRBV5-1 with TRBJ2-3; 7 bases align to TRBD1. CDR3 length equals 15 residues. With 4 bases clipped from V and 6 bases from J, the junction kept 11 bases outside the gene matches. Germline assignment: CDR1 SGHRS and CDR2 YFSETQ.

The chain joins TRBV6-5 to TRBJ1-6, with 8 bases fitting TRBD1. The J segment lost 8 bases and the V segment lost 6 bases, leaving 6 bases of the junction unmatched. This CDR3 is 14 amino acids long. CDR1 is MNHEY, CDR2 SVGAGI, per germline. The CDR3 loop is CASRDDRGHSPLHF. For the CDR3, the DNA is TGTGCCAGCAGAGACGACAGGGGTCATTCACCCCTCCACTTT.

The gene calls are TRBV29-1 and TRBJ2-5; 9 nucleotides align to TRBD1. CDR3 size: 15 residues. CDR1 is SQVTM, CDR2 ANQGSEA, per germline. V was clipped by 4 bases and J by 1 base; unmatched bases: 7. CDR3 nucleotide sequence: TGCAGCGTTGCAAAAGGGACAGGGACCCAAGAGACCCAGTACTTC. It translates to CSVAKGTGTQETQYF. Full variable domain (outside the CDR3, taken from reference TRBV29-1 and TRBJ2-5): SAVISQKPSRDICQRGTSLTIQCQVDSQVTMMFWYRQQPGQSLTLIATANQGSEATYESGFVIDKFPISRPNLTFSTLTVSNMSPEDSSIYLCSVAKGTGTQETQYFGPGTRLLVL.

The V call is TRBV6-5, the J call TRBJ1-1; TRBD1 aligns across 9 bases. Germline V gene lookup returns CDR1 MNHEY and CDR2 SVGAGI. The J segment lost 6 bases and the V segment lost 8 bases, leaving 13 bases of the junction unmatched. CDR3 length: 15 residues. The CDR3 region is CASSVQGADRSEAFF. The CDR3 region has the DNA TGTGCCAGCTCCGTACAGGGGGCGGATAGGTCTGAAGCTTTCTTT.

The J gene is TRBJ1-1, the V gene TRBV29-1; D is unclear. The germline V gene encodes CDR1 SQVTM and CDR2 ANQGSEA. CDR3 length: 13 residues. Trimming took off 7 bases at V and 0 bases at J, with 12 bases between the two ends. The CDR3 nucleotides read TGCAGCGCGAGGCCCTTCATGAACACTGAAGCTTTCTTT. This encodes CSARPFMNTEAFF.

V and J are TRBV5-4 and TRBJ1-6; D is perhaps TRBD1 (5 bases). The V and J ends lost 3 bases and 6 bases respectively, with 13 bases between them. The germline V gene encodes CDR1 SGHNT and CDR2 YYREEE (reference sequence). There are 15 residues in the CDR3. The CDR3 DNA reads TGTGCCAGCAGCTGGCTTGGGGGGTCTAATTCACCCCTCCACTTT. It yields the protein CASSWLGGSNSPLHF. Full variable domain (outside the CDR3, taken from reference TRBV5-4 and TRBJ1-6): ETGVTQSPTHLIKTRGQQVTLRCSSQSGHNTVSWYQQALGQGPQFIFQYYREEENGRGNFPPRFSGLQFPNYSSELNVNALELDDSALYLCASSWLGGSNSPLHFGNGTRLTVT.

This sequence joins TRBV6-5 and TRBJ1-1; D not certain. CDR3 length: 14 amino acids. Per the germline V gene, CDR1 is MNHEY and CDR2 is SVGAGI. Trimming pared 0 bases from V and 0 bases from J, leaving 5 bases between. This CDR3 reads CASSYSPVNTEAFF. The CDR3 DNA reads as TGTGCCAGCAGTTACTCGCCGGTGAACACTGAAGCTTTCTTT.

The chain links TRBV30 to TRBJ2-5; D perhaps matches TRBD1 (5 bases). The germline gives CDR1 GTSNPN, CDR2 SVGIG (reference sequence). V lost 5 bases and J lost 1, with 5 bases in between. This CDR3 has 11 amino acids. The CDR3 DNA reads TGTGCCTGGCAGGGCCAAGAGACCCAGTACTTC. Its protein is CAWQGQETQYF.

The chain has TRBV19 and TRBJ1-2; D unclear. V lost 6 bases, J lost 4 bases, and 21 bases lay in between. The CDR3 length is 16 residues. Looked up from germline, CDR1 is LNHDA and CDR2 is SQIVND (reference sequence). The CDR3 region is CASRDQVGSLSYGYTF. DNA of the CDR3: TGTGCCAGTAGGGACCAAGTAGGGAGTCTTTCCTATGGCTACACCTTC. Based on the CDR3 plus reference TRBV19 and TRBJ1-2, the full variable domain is DGGITQSPKYLFRKEGQNVTLSCEQNLNHDAMYWYRQDPGQGLRLIYYSQIVNDFQKGDIAEGYSVSREKKESFPLTVTSAQKNPTAFYLCASRDQVGSLSYGYTFGSGTRLTVV.

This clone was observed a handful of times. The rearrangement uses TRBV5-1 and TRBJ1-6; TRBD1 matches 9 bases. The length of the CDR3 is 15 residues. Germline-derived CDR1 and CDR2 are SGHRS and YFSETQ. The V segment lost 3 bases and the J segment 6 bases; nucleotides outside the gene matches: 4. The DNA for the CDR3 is TGCGCCAGCAGCTCGGGACAGGGATTTAATTCACCCCTCCACTTT. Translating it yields CASSSGQGFNSPLHF.